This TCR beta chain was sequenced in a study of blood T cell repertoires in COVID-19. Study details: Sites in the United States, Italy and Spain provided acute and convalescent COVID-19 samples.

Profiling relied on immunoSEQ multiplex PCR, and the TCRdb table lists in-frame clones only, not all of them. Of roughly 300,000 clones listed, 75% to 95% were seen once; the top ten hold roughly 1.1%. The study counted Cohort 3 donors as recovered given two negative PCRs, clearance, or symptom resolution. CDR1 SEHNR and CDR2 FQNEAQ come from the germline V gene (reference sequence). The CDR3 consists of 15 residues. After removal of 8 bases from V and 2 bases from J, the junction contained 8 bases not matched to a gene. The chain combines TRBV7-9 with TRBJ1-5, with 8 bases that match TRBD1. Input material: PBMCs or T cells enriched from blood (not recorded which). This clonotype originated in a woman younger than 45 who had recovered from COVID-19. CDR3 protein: CASAGQGEGNQPQHF. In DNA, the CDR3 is TGTGCCAGCGCCGGACAGGGCGAGGGCAATCAGCCCCAGCATTTT.